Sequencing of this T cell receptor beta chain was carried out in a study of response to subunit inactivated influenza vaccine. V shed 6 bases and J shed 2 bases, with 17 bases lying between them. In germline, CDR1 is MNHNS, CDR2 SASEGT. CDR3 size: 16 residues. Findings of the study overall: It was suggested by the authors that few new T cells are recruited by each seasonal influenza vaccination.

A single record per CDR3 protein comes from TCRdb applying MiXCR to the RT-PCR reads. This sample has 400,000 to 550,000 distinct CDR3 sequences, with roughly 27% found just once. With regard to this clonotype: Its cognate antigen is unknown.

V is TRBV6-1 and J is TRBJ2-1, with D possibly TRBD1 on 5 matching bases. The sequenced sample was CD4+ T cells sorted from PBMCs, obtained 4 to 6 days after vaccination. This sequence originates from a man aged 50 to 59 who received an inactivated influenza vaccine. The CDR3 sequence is CASRRTQGVPYNEQFF. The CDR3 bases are TGTGCCAGCAGGAGAACGCAAGGGGTCCCCTACAATGAGCAGTTCTTC.